This TCR beta chain was recorded in a study of blood T cell repertoires in COVID-19. Study at large: Nucleic acid was either cDNA or gDNA, and it came from T cells, B-cell-depleted T cells, or PBMCs.

This CDR3 spans 15 amino acids. Germline-derived CDR1 and CDR2 are MNHNS and SASEGT. The trim removed 5 bases at V and 2 bases at J, leaving 7 bases unmatched. As originally analysed: Researchers report that nucleated cell counts were estimated from reference gene primer amplification. Method: immunoSEQ multiplex PCR; TCRdb's copy keeps in-frame clones and lacks some. The DNA gave D and trimming, while V, J and clone size come from that table. Of 270,000 or so clones listed, about 90% are singletons. During active infection, Seattle patients enrolled and were then monitored through disease. This clone occurred a few times.

The sequenced material came from peripheral blood. This TCR was recovered from a woman aged 25-40 years with COVID-19, enrolled during active disease. V usage is TRBV6-1 and J usage is TRBJ2-3, with 7 bases lining up with TRBD2. The CDR3 bases are TGTGCCAGCAGTTCGGAGCGGGGCCACACAGATACGCAGTATTTT. It encodes CASSSERGHTDTQYF.